This TCR beta chain was captured by sequencing in a study of blood T cell repertoires in COVID-19. Study background: Samples taken during acute and convalescent COVID-19 were collected in the United States, Italy and Spain. In each case, the material was cDNA or gDNA derived from T cells, B-cell-depleted T cells, or PBMCs.

Assay: immunoSEQ multiplex PCR; the TCRdb copy retains only in-frame clones and omits some. The sample yields a few hundred thousand clones, about 85% seen once. Germline trimming cut 5 bases from V and 5 bases from J; bases unmatched to any gene: 4. This CDR3 has 14 amino acids. Germline V gives CDR1 SGHTA, CDR2 FQGNSA. Sequencing input: peripheral blood. The V and J genes are TRBV7-2 and TRBJ2-7, with TRBD1 matching over 12 bases. The sequence came from a man aged 18 to 35 with active or convalescent COVID-19. CDR3 DNA: TGTGCCAGCAGCCCGGGGACAGGGGGCAACGAGCAGTACTTC. The encoded protein is CASSPGTGGNEQYF.